What follows describes a single T cell receptor beta chain. Its specific antigen is unknown. Base qualities are not recorded, but no much larger clone differs from it by a single base. Libraries were made using the immunoSEQ multiplex PCR assay. For the multiplex PCR, a mixture combining 60 forward primers for TCR Vbeta segments and 13 reverse primers for TCR Jbeta segments was used. The CDR3 region of rearranged TCR beta genes was amplified from genomic DNA by a multiplex PCR assay. Amplified TCR beta libraries were sequenced as 87-base-pair reads on the Illumina HiSeq System. Under the source paper's analysis protocol: A later analysis counted about 80 million unique TCR beta chains across the 690 or so repertoires, and approximately 11 million of these chains were shared by at least two donors. A nearest-neighbor algorithm error-corrected the raw reads and collapsed the reads into unique sequences, merging closely related sequences to remove PCR and sequencing errors. V, D and J gene segments were assigned by aligning CDR3 sequences to IMGT reference sequences. For a sequence to be retained, a match of at least six nucleotides to both a V gene segment and a J gene segment was required. A rearrangement was called productive if the CDR3 had no stop codons and remained in frame with V and J, and every other rearrangement was called non-productive. CDR3 was defined by IMGT convention, running from the second conserved V-encoded cysteine to the conserved J-encoded phenylalanine. The earlier analysis of 500 to 650 of the donors excluded any sequence lacking an unambiguous match to a single V gene segment. In an earlier analysis of roughly 500 of the donors, V segments were called functional above 56.7% productive rearrangements and were called segregating when the between-donor standard deviation exceeded 5%. A statistical classification framework was built for diagnosing cytomegalovirus status from the catalog of TCR beta chain sequences. In a later analysis, V and J genes were assigned by comparing TCR nucleotide sequences against IMGT/GENE-DB human TR gene sequences. Using the TCRdist pipeline, a later analysis assigned CDR3 sequences along with most-parsimonious VDJ recombination scenarios. In a later analysis, each TCR beta chain was defined by its CDR3 amino acid sequence together with its V-gene family, and reads without a unique V-gene family were excluded. In a later analysis, 450 to 600 highly shared, low-generation-probability nucleotide sequences were removed to address suspected cross-contamination and a sequencing artifact. A later analysis calculated a clonal expansion index for each public chain from normalized within-repertoire ranks of inferred template counts. Generation probabilities in a later analysis came from a VDJ recombination model fitted to out-of-frame rearrangements, and those results were checked against IGoR. A later analysis scored TCR-TCR, TCR-HLA and TCR-CMV co-occurrence with hypergeometric tests, applying a repertoire-size bias correction to TCR pairs. A later analysis estimated false discovery rates by permuting HLA or CMV assignments 20 times. A later analysis grouped co-occurring TCRs with DBSCAN, adding TCRdist sequence similarity when clustering within HLA-allele-positive subsets. Repertoires with fewer than 30,000 or more than 120,000 public chains were left out of co-occurrence clustering, as were about 5 repertoires with anomalous nucleotide sharing. TCRdb holds this immuneACCESS table with in-frame rearrangements only. Some clones are missing; in checked studies, unresolved V genes explain under half, and the rest has no known cause. V, J and clone size are those of that table, while D and trimming were read from the DNA. The sample table lists roughly 88,000 clones, approximately 80% of them with a count of one. The leading ten clones occupy under 7% of the sample.

This sample is part of a study of cytomegalovirus exposure and HLA in healthy donors (dated by TCRdb to 2016 to 2017). In terms of the full investigation: In an earlier analysis of 550 to 750 of the donors, approximately 300 Gb of sequence data and 90 million to 130 million unique TCR beta sequences from 180 million or so T cells were reported. The study was designed to test whether signatures of past pathogen exposure could be identified by cataloging public T cell receptors. All discovery cohort repertoires had been generated using a single sequencing platform. A later analysis re-analyzed previously published TCR beta repertoires from approximately 670 donors and added high-resolution HLA genotyping to study TCR occurrence patterns. A separate validation cohort of 100 to 150 different subjects was used in addition to the 666-subject first cohort. Roughly 300 gigabases of sequencing data and roughly 90 million unique TCR sequences were included in an early release covering roughly 600 HLA-typed donors. In the later analysis, no new phenotypic data were used to find candidate immune exposures; instead, reliance was placed on TCR beta sequences and their occurrence across donors. Because of strong linkage in the cohort, five DR-DQ haplotypes were treated as single units for association and clustering. Genome-wide SNP genotypes for about three fifths of the roughly 670 donors were used in a later genetic analysis, which treated that subset as a discovery cohort. Of the approximately 400 genotyped donors, 65% to 90% fell in the genetic ancestry cluster associated with self-reported Caucasian donors. Among 300 to 500 genotyped donors of the cohort, an average of around 250,000 unique TCR beta nucleotide sequences was sequenced per donor, of which roughly 17% were non-productive. To predict cytomegalovirus infection status, the study combined high-throughput TCR immunosequencing, statistical association of individual TCRs with disease status, and machine learning. Donor age, sex, ethnicity and CMV serostatus were compiled together with the repertoire data. Typing coverage varied by locus: 629-630 donors for A, B, C, DRB1 and DQB1; approximately 560 for DQA1; nearly 610 for DPA1; approximately 470 for DPB1. HLA typing covered class I and class II loci at four-digit resolution. Using immunosequencing, the study profiled T cell repertoires from about 650 subjects and related those repertoires to cytomegalovirus serostatus. An earlier analysis of roughly 580 of the donors used high-throughput TCR beta sequencing to judge whether each TCR beta V gene segment behaved as functional or pseudogenic. On the study overall, not on this receptor specifically: In vitro tests confirmed that a few of the cytomegalovirus-associated TCR beta chains recognize cytomegalovirus antigens. In an earlier analysis of some 640 of the donors, most TCR beta V segments were observed in productive rearrangements about 87% or about 30% of the time, broadly matching IMGT annotations. Linkage disequilibrium might explain the correlated functional status among segregating V segments, but an unknown experimental factor could not be ruled out. A later analysis found that most CMV-associated TCR beta chains appeared HLA-restricted, with HLA associations seemingly driven largely by CMV exposure. The earlier analysis of about 600 of the donors excluded seventeen rarely observed V segments, including chromosome 9 orphons, because counts were too low. A further reported finding was that TCR beta sequences accurately predicted the HLA-A and HLA-B alleles for most subjects in the first cohort. When HLA alleles, especially DR and DQ, strongly co-occurred, TCR associations were difficult to assign to individual alleles. A later genetic analysis reported fewer N-insertions in productive TCRs among donors in an Asian-associated ancestry cluster than the roughly 700-donor mean. Only TCR beta chains were sequenced in this cohort, and the absence of alpha or paired-chain data limited detectable features. In a later analysis, TCR association rates were found to vary across HLA loci, with the most associated TCRs seen for DRB1 alleles and the fewest for HLA-C alleles. Because some donors lacked HLA typing at each locus, the association tests relied only on the typed subset. V-gene and J-gene trimming of TCR beta chains was associated with a missense DCLRE1C variant in a later genetic analysis, and the association was replicated in an independent cohort. A group of highly shared sequence variants was considered likely to be a technical artifact of the sequencing pipeline. In a later analysis, several top co-occurrence clusters were reported to appear linked to parvovirus B19, influenza, CMV and Epstein-Barr virus. The classifier was reported to diagnose cytomegalovirus status with high specificity and sensitivity in both the original cohort and the validation cohort. While some public TCRs were present in many individuals, most TCR sequences turned up only very rarely across donors. The study gave a list of about 160 TCR beta chains associated with cytomegalovirus. In a later analysis, HLA-associated TCR beta chains were found to be more clonally expanded and to have lower generation probabilities than equally common non-associated chains. Presence/absence analyses assumed roughly uniform sequencing depth across donors, an assumption that may not hold. The authors suggested that the approach could potentially be extended to other disease states and immunological phenotypes. Specific HLA alleles were associated with around 18,000 TCR beta sequences at a false discovery rate of 0.05 in a later analysis. The only immune exposure information available for the cohort was CMV serostatus. The 87-base-pair reads could not distinguish some IMGT-functional V segments, including TRBV6-2 and TRBV6-3, so those segments were excluded.

In total, 600 or so healthy bone marrow donors made up the cohort. At the time of sampling, every cohort member was nominally healthy, though immune exposures that went unrecorded were likely present. The donor tested CMV seropositive, placing the donor among the 250 to 350 seropositive members of the cohort. Every donor gave a peripheral blood sample, and the peripheral blood mononuclear cells from that sample were used for TCR beta sequencing. The Qiagen DNeasy Blood Extraction Kit was used to extract genomic DNA from the blood cell samples. At the junction V is shortened by 1 base and J by 1 base; bases outside the gene matches: 5. The CDR3 spans 17 residues, from the cysteine through the phenylalanine. Only CDR3 DNA remains: 51 bases, in frame from the first base. The germline V gene provides CDR1 KGHSH and CDR2 LQKENI.

The sequenced material came from PBMCs. The chain links TRBV18 with TRBJ2-2; 8 central nucleotides agree with TRBD1. This sequence was found in a young man in good health and CMV-seropositive. At the DNA level, the sequence is TGTGCCAGCTCACCACGTGCGACAGGGGTGAACACCGGGGAGCTGTTTTTT. It translates as CASSPRATGVNTGELFF.